This T cell receptor beta chain was captured in a study of shared clonotypes between healthy human individuals. Clones were read by immunoSEQ multiplex PCR, and TCRdb kept only the in-frame ones, dropping some. The table records nearly 1 million clones, approximately 76% of them present only once. Germline loops: CDR1 SGHNT, CDR2 YYREEE (reference sequence). This CDR3 has 15 amino acids. V was clipped by 2 bases and J by 7 bases, with 15 bases between them. This clone was detected only a few times. V usage is TRBV5-4 and J usage is TRBJ2-2; D uncertain. The sequenced sample was memory CD4+ T cells sorted from blood. This sample's subset: CD45RA-negative fraction. This receptor was identified in a man younger than 35 in good health. CDR3 amino acids: CASSLSANLIGELFF. CDR3 nucleotide sequence: TGTGCCAGCAGCTTAAGTGCCAATCTGATCGGGGAGCTGTTTTTT. The full variable domain, rest sourced from reference TRBV5-4 and TRBJ2-2, is ETGVTQSPTHLIKTRGQQVTLRCSSQSGHNTVSWYQQALGQGPQFIFQYYREEENGRGNFPPRFSGLQFPNYSSELNVNALELDDSALYLCASSLSANLIGELFFGEGSRLTVL.